These T cell receptor beta chains were read from a single sample in a study of cytomegalovirus exposure and HLA in healthy donors. Profiling relied on immunoSEQ multiplex PCR, and the TCRdb table lists in-frame clones only, not all of them. The profile shows over 70,000 clones, 70% to 90% of them singletons. Sequenced material: PBMCs. These receptors were obtained from a man younger than 30 in good health and CMV-seronegative. The CDR3 runs from the conserved cysteine through the conserved F or W. The D gene is left open where the match is weak. Clone size is shown for a subset of rows, as once, few, many or a class of expanded clone.

- TRBJ2-1 TRBV9 17 - CASSLFSEGIGYNEQFF TGTGCCAGCAGCCTCTTTTCGGAGGGTATCGGTTACAATGAGCAGTTCTTC
- TRBJ1-4 TRBV5-1 14 - CASSFRDINEKLFF TGCGCCAGCAGCTTCCGGGACATTAATGAAAAACTGTTTTTT
- TRBJ1-1 TRBV4-1 13 - CASSQAEETAAFF TGCGCCAGCAGCCAAGCAGAAGAAACAGCAGCTTTCTTT
- TRBJ1-2 TRBV5-6 13 - CASSLNRVDGYTF TGTGCCAGCAGCTTGAACAGGGTAGATGGCTACACCTTC
TRBD1 TRBJ1-1 TRBV27 14 once CASSLATGALEAFF TGTGCCAGCAGTTTAGCTACAGGGGCCCTTGAAGCTTTCTTT
TRBD1 TRBJ1-2 TRBV4-2 18 - CASSQVQTGVTANYGYTF TGTGCCAGCAGCCAAGTACAGACAGGGGTGACGGCTAACTATGGCTACACCTTC
- TRBJ1-1 TRBV7-9 12 few CASSSQDTEAFF TGTGCCAGCAGCTCCCAGGACACTGAAGCTTTCTTT
- TRBJ2-7 TRBV7-8 12 - CASSIWDNEQYF TGTGCCAGCAGCATATGGGACAACGAGCAGTACTTC
- TRBJ2-7 TRBV4-1 14 - CASSRPGQSYEQYF TGCGCCAGCAGCCGGCCGGGACAATCCTACGAGCAGTACTTC
- TRBJ1-5 TRBV5-1 15 - CASSLAGDSNQPQHF TGCGCCAGCAGCTTGGCGGGGGATAGCAATCAGCCCCAGCATTTT
TRBD2 TRBJ2-1 TRBV7-3 15 - CASSSPSGGNNEQFF TGTGCCAGCAGCTCCCCTAGCGGGGGGAACAATGAGCAGTTCTTC
- TRBJ2-3 TRBV9 15 - CASSVAGVTTDTQYF TGTGCCAGCAGCGTAGCAGGGGTCACCACAGATACGCAGTATTTT
TRBD2 TRBJ2-5 TRBV25-1 16 - CASSDIGTTRQETQYF TGTGCCAGCAGTGACATCGGGACTACCAGGCAAGAGACCCAGTACTTC
- TRBJ1-2 TRBV6-5 16 - CASSYSTGGAGYGYTF TGTGCCAGCAGTTACTCGACGGGGGGGGCGGGATATGGCTACACCTTC
TRBD2 TRBJ2-5 TRBV7-2 13 - CASSRLAGETQYF TGTGCCAGCAGTCGACTAGCAGGGGAGACCCAGTACTTC
- TRBJ1-4 TRBV15 15 - CATSRRSATNEKLFF TGTGCCACCAGCAGGAGGTCCGCAACTAATGAAAAACTGTTTTTT
- TRBJ1-2 TRBV27 11 - CASSLSIQYTF TGTGCCAGCAGTTTATCGATTCAGTACACCTTC
TRBD1 TRBJ2-7 TRBV5-1 15 - CASSLGTGGGYEQYF TGCGCCAGCAGCTTGGGGACAGGGGGGGGCTACGAGCAGTACTTC
TRBD2 TRBJ2-3 TRBV5-4 17 - CASSFYSGGAWTDTQYF TGTGCCAGCAGCTTTTATAGCGGGGGGGCCTGGACAGATACGCAGTATTTT
TRBD2 TRBJ2-1 TRBV7-9 16 - CSSSSPGLAGGNEQFF TGTTCCAGCAGCTCACCAGGACTAGCGGGGGGCAATGAGCAGTTCTTC
- TRBJ2-3 TRBV5-1 14 - CASRAGASTDTQYF TGCGCCAGCAGGGCGGGGGCCTCCACAGATACGCAGTATTTT
TRBD2 TRBJ2-3 TRBV6-4 15 - CASSDSRGGTDTQYF TGTGCCAGCAGTGACTCGCGGGGGGGCACAGATACGCAGTATTTT
- TRBJ2-3 TRBV4-2 15 - CASSQEAQGTDTQYF TGTGCCAGCAGCCAAGAGGCCCAGGGCACAGATACGCAGTATTTT
- TRBJ2-7 TRBV5-6 11 - CASSLAGEQYF TGTGCCAGCAGCTTGGCCGGCGAGCAGTACTTC
TRBD1 TRBJ1-4 TRBV27 13 - CASSLSDREKLFF TGTGCCAGCAGTTTATCGGACAGGGAAAAACTGTTTTTT
- TRBJ2-3 TRBV13 15 - CASSLVPDSQDTQYF TGTGCCAGCAGCTTAGTCCCGGACAGCCAGGATACGCAGTATTTT
- TRBJ2-7 TRBV19 14 - CASSMLRSSYEQYF TGTGCCAGTAGTATGCTCCGGAGCTCCTACGAGCAGTACTTC
- TRBJ1-5 TRBV4-1 15 few CASSQDEGSLRSQHF TGCGCCAGCAGCCAAGATGAGGGCAGCCTAAGGTCCCAGCATTTT
TRBD1 TRBJ1-1 TRBV4-1 18 - CASSHEFGQAPMNTEAFF TGCGCCAGCAGCCATGAGTTTGGACAGGCCCCCATGAACACTGAAGCTTTCTTT
TRBD1 TRBJ1-5 TRBV30 15 - CAWSEGQGPNQPQHF TGTGCCTGGAGTGAAGGACAGGGGCCGAATCAGCCCCAGCATTTT
TRBD1 TRBJ1-2 TRBV27 15 - CASSQIQGNNYGYTF TGTGCCAGCAGTCAAATACAGGGGAATAACTATGGCTACACCTTC